This T cell receptor (beta chain) is from a study of cytomegalovirus exposure and HLA in healthy donors. Study as a whole: Within the Caucasian-associated ancestry cluster were 65% to 85% of the 398 genotyped donors. Study-wide points: TCR beta V- and J-gene trimming, according to a later analysis, was linked to a missense DCLRE1C variant. Highest at DRB1 and lowest at HLA-C, TCR association rates differed among HLA loci in a later analysis. Of the V segments, some could not be distinguished, including TRBV6-2 and TRBV6-3, and were excluded.

In regard to this clone: Its target is not known.

The germline CDR1 and CDR2 sequences are LNHDA and SQIVND (reference sequence). V shed 7 bases and J 4 bases; nucleotides not matched to a gene: 8. The CDR3 has 15 residues. Both 60 Vbeta primers and 13 Jbeta primers went into the PCR. The repertoire was sequenced with immunoSEQ multiplex PCR; TCRdb's copy has only in-frame clones and lacks some. Of about 31,000 clones in the sample, just under 90% were seen once. The receptor's source is a boy younger than 18 in good health and CMV-seronegative. Material: PBMCs. This chain links TRBV19 with TRBJ2-2, with 8 bases fitting TRBD1. CDR3 bases: TGTGCCAGTACCCCGACAGGGGTTGGCACCGGGGAGCTGTTTTTT. It translates to CASTPTGVGTGELFF.